The TCR beta chain described here comes from a study of long-term antiretroviral therapy in people with HIV. V gave up 3 bases and J gave up 3 bases, with 8 bases separating them. The CDR3 is 13 residues long. Germline assignment: CDR1 SNHLY and CDR2 FYNNEI. With survey level as its setting, the immunoSEQ assay was v3.0. The table came from immunoSEQ multiplex PCR; TCRdb's copy has only in-frame clones and leaves some out. Counted here are approximately 25,000 clones, roughly 85% occurring once; the ten biggest clones make up roughly 10%. This TCR was recovered from a man aged 18 to 29 with HIV. This material consisted of unsorted PBMCs, taken 0.8 years before starting antiretroviral therapy. The chain combines TRBV2 with TRBJ1-2, with D unresolved. DNA of the CDR3: TGTGCCAGCAGTGAGCTCGGGGACTATGGCTACACCTTC. Its protein is CASSELGDYGYTF.